This TCR beta chain emerged from a study of blood T cell repertoires in COVID-19. The CDR3 has 16 amino acids. Germline CDR1 is SGHVS and CDR2 is FQNEAQ. The J segment lost 7 bases and the V segment lost 4 bases, leaving 11 bases of the junction unmatched. Recovered participants had two consecutive negative NP/OP PCR tests, healthcare professional clearance, or symptom resolution. Measured with immunoSEQ multiplex PCR; TCRdb has only the in-frame clones, and not every one. The table records 40,000 to 50,000 clones, around 86% of them present only once. V gene TRBV7-8 combines with J gene TRBJ2-1; 9 positions agree with TRBD2. The source is a woman aged 45-65 years who had recovered from COVID-19. What was sequenced was PBMCs or T cells enriched from blood (not recorded which). CDR3 in amino acids: CASSWGLREGQNEQFF. The CDR3 DNA is TGTGCCAGCAGCTGGGGTTTGCGGGAGGGCCAGAATGAGCAGTTCTTC.